At least ten counts were recorded for the clone carrying this TCR beta chain. Its specificity is unknown. Carrying unique molecular identifiers, the cDNA also gained a universal primer site through template switching. TCRdb reanalysed the 5' RACE reads using MiXCR and keeps one entry per CDR3 protein. The repertoire has roughly 710,000 distinct CDR3 sequences, 5.5% to 6.5% of them found once; the top ten carry about 2%. The data derive from a study of identical twins. The study's findings and limits: Cross-sectional statistics underpinned the conclusions; the same donors were not followed. For monozygotic twins, models underestimated out-of-frame TCR alpha sharing.

V lost 2 bases and J lost 0, with 14 bases in between. The CDR3 is 17 amino acids. The sequencing sample was made of naive T cells sorted from blood. This receptor was obtained from a man aged 18 to 30 in good health. The V gene is TRBV12-3 or TRBV12-4, the J gene TRBJ2-1; tentatively, D is TRBD2 (6 bases). The CDR3 loop reads CASSLIVGGISYNEQFF. The CDR3 nucleotides read TGTGCCAGCAGTTTAATCGTCGGCGGGATCTCCTACAATGAGCAGTTCTTC.